This TCR beta chain was sequenced during a study of blood T cells in healthy people across ages. Researchers isolated at least 6.5 million PBMCs per sample. Primers used in a second PCR of about 6 to 11 cycles were a sample-barcoded 5' primer and a J-beta primer mix. Every cDNA molecule carried a tag from a template-switch adaptor bearing 12 random nucleotides. Using its own MiXCR run on the 5' RACE reads, TCRdb lists one record per CDR3 protein. This table has approximately 850,000 distinct CDR3 sequences, nearly 60% appearing once. The V and J ends lost 4 bases and 5 bases respectively, with 8 bases between them. Germline V gives CDR1 SGHDN, CDR2 FVKESK. The CDR3 consists of 12 residues.

The chain is built from TRBV14 and TRBJ2-5, with D unresolved. The sequence was obtained from a man in his thirties or forties in good health. Material: blood. The CDR3 sequence: CASSPNGETQYF. The CDR3 DNA follows: TGTGCCAGCAGCCCTAATGGGGAGACCCAGTACTTC.